A single sample gave rise to the 21 T cell receptor beta chains below, sequenced in a study of blood T cell repertoires in COVID-19. Assay: immunoSEQ multiplex PCR; the TCRdb copy retains only in-frame clones and omits some. The repertoire holds a few hundred thousand clones, with 90% as singletons. The sample comprised peripheral blood. These TCRs come from a woman aged 40 to 50 with COVID-19, enrolled during active disease.

This clone has just one count. V usage is TRBV11-1 and J usage is TRBJ1-5, with D tentatively TRBD1 (5 bases). CDR3 size: 13 residues. With 5 bases removed from V and 3 bases from J, the gap between germline ends came to 8 bases. Per the germline V gene, CDR1 is SGHAT and CDR2 is FQDESV (reference sequence). CDR3 coding DNA: TGTGCCAGCAGCGGGGGACTCAATCAGCCCCAGCATTTT. It specifies CASSGGLNQPQHF.

The gene calls are TRBV4-3 and TRBJ2-1, with 9 bases matching TRBD1. The V segment lost 1 base and the J segment 9 bases; nucleotides outside the gene matches: 4. This CDR3 is 14 amino acids long. Germline lookup yields CDR1 LGHNA and CDR2 YSLEER. In DNA form, the CDR3 reads TGCGCCAGCAGCCAAGGACAGGGGGTGGGTGAGCAGTTCTTC. It is translated as CASSQGQGVGEQFF.

This chain uses TRBV6-6 with TRBJ1-1, with D perhaps matching TRBD1 (5 bases). The V gene lost 5 bases and the J gene lost 5 bases, with 21 bases spanning the gap. This CDR3 comprises 16 residues. The germline gives CDR1 MNHNY, CDR2 SVGAGI (reference sequence). The CDR3 sequence: CASSPSGSRVLTEAFF. DNA of the CDR3: TGTGCCAGCAGTCCCTCGGGTTCCAGGGTGTTGACTGAAGCTTTCTTT.

The chain has TRBV11-2 and TRBJ2-7; D not resolved. Trimming removed 5 bases at V and 7 bases at J, with 12 bases between. Germline V gene sequence: CDR1 SGHAT, CDR2 FQNNGV. The CDR3 has 12 residues. The DNA of the CDR3 is TGTGCCAGCAGCCGAGTTGGTCGTGAGCAGTACTTC. Translating it yields CASSRVGREQYF.

The chain recombines TRBV18 with TRBJ1-3; possibly TRBD1 for D (5 bases). Germline V CDR1 and CDR2: KGHSH, LQKENI. The CDR3 loop spans 14 amino acids. The ends were cut back, 8 bases at V and 8 bases at J, with 19 bases in the middle. The CDR3 nucleotides read TGTGCCAGCGCCCCAGGGACCGGGAGGGACACCATATATTTT. It codes for CASAPGTGRDTIYF.

The CDR3 sequence: CASSTLGDTALDEKLFF. As DNA, the CDR3 is TGTGCCAGCAGCACACTAGGCGACACCGCTCTGGATGAAAAACTGTTTTTT. The chain couples TRBV5-8 to TRBJ1-4; no reliable D call. Trimming removed 4 bases at V and 6 bases at J, with 22 bases between. This CDR3 region has 17 residues. From germline, CDR1 is SGHTS and CDR2 YDEGEE.

Details on this clone: Sequence at one end of the junction differs from germline and may be a read error. The J gene is TRBJ2-2, the V gene TRBV27, with TRBD1 as a possible D gene (5 bases). Looked up from germline, CDR1 is MNHEY and CDR2 is SMNVEV (reference sequence). The CDR3 totals 13 residues. The CDR3 sequence: CASSPGNAGELFF. CDR3 DNA: TGTGCCAGCAGTCCAGGGAACGCCGGGGAGCTGTTTTTT.

The chain has TRBV12-3 or TRBV12-4 and TRBJ2-7; D gene unclear. This CDR3 is 11 amino acids long. Trimming stripped 4 bases from V and 7 bases from J, with 8 bases between. CDR3 residues: CASSYSWEQYF. CDR3 nucleotide sequence: TGTGCCAGCAGTTACTCCTGGGAGCAGTACTTC.

This clone was recorded only once. The CDR3 DNA sequence: TGCGCCAGCAGCGTCTCGGGACAGCCGAACACCGGGGAGCTGTTTTTT. Protein sequence: CASSVSGQPNTGELFF. The J gene is TRBJ2-2, the V gene TRBV5-1, with 7 bases aligning to TRBD1. This CDR3 is 16 amino acids long. The germline CDR1 and CDR2 sequences are SGHRS and YFSETQ. V was clipped by 4 bases and J by 0 bases; unmatched bases: 6.

V gene TRBV28 combines with J gene TRBJ1-3; maybe TRBD1 (6 bases). The length of the CDR3 is 15 residues. V lost 4 bases and J 8 bases, leaving 18 bases between the germline ends. CDR1 and CDR2 from the germline V gene are MDHEN and SYDVKM. The CDR3 nucleotides read TGTGCCAGCAGTTCTTCCTGGGGGCAGGGAGACACCATATATTTT. Its translation is CASSSSWGQGDTIYF.

For this clone: Compared with germline, one end of the junction differs, possibly owing to a read error. The chain combines TRBV7-2 with TRBJ2-3; D gene ambiguous. This CDR3 has 12 residues. The germline V gene has CDR1 SGHTA and CDR2 FQGNSA. CDR3 nucleotides: TGTGCCAGCGGCTTAGGCAGGGATACGCAGTATTTT. It is translated as CASGLGRDTQYF.

J is TRBJ2-3 and V is TRBV19; 11 bases match TRBD2. The CDR3 covers 19 residues. Germline values: CDR1 LNHDA, CDR2 SQIVND (reference sequence). With V trimmed by 2 bases and J by 3 bases, 13 bases remained unmatched. CDR3 region: CASSIQGTSGVSRTDTQYF. The CDR3, as DNA: TGTGCCAGTAGTATACAGGGGACTAGCGGCGTCTCGAGGACAGATACGCAGTATTTT. Drawing the rest from reference TRBV19 and TRBJ2-3, the complete variable domain is DGGITQSPKYLFRKEGQNVTLSCEQNLNHDAMYWYRQDPGQGLRLIYYSQIVNDFQKGDIAEGYSVSREKKESFPLTVTSAQKNPTAFYLCASSIQGTSGVSRTDTQYFGPGTRLTVL.

CDR3 residues: CASSRGGSGAEAFF. CDR3 nucleotide sequence: TGTGCCAGCAGCCGTGGCGGGTCGGGGGCTGAAGCTTTCTTT. The J gene is TRBJ1-1, the V gene TRBV9, with a weak D call TRBD1 (5 bases). CDR1 is SGDLS and CDR2 is YYNGEE in the germline V gene. V lost 4 bases and J lost 6, with 16 bases in between. The CDR3 runs to 14 residues.

This clone was observed once. This chain connects TRBV7-2 to TRBJ1-6, with D maybe TRBD1 (6 bases). Germline V gives CDR1 SGHTA, CDR2 FQGNSA. The CDR3 has 14 amino acids. The V end lost 3 bases, the J end lost 9 bases, and 12 bases lay between the germline ends. CDR3 in amino acids: CASSFAGGLSPLHF. The CDR3 DNA is TGTGCCAGCAGCTTCGCCGGGGGGCTTTCACCCCTCCACTTT. The variable domain in full, with the rest retrieved from reference TRBV7-2 and TRBJ1-6, is GAGVSQSPSNKVTEKGKDVELRCDPISGHTALYWYRQSLGQGLEFLIYFQGNSAPDKSGLPSDRFSAERTGGSVSTLTIQRTQQEDSAVYLCASSFAGGLSPLHFGNGTRLTVT.

The chain is built from TRBV27 and TRBJ1-4, with TRBD1 as a possible D gene (5 bases). The CDR3 has 18 residues. Germline-derived CDR1 and CDR2 are MNHEY and SMNVEV (reference sequence). V was cut by 3 bases and J by 0 bases, with 17 bases left in between. CDR3 region: CASSFRGPGVATNEKLFF. CDR3 coding DNA: TGTGCCAGCAGTTTCCGGGGTCCGGGGGTGGCAACTAATGAAAAACTGTTTTTT.

The rearrangement links TRBV6-5 to TRBJ2-1; the D gene is possibly TRBD2 (6 bases). The germline gives CDR1 MNHEY, CDR2 SVGAGI. V lost 4 bases and J 9 bases, leaving 13 bases between the germline ends. The CDR3 loop spans 13 amino acids. The chain's CDR3 is CASSSPPGGEQFF. The CDR3 region has the DNA TGTGCCAGCAGTTCCCCCCCCGGGGGTGAGCAGTTCTTC.

J is TRBJ2-1 and V is TRBV6-5; the match to TRBD2 covers 7 bases. Germline CDR1 is MNHEY and CDR2 is SVGAGI. Trimming removed 2 bases from V and 1 base from J; junction bases left unmatched: 5. This CDR3 comprises 16 residues. CDR3 sequence reads: CASSYDPSGSYNEQFF. CDR3 nucleotides: TGTGCCAGCAGTTACGATCCTAGCGGTTCCTACAATGAGCAGTTCTTC.

This rearrangement joins TRBV9 to TRBJ2-5; 15 positions match TRBD2. V was pared by 0 bases and J by 0 bases, with 6 bases of the junction left unmatched. The CDR3 loop spans 19 amino acids. CDR1 and CDR2 (germline): SGDLS, YYNGEE. Here the CDR3 reads CASSVGPGLAGGDQETQYF. The CDR3 nucleotides read TGTGCCAGCAGCGTAGGGCCGGGACTAGCGGGAGGCGACCAAGAGACCCAGTACTTC.

The chain recombines TRBV3-1 (or the pseudogene TRBV3-2) with TRBJ2-4; 9 bases map to TRBD2. Per germline, CDR1 LGHDT and CDR2 YNNKEL (reference sequence). The CDR3 is made up of 19 amino acids. V lost 0 bases, J lost 0 bases, and 9 bases stayed unmatched. The DNA of the CDR3 is TGTGCCAGCAGCCAAGATTTGCCTAGCGGGGATGAAGCCAAAAACATTCAGTACTTC. Translated: CASSQDLPSGDEAKNIQYF.

The chain recombines TRBV7-3 with TRBJ1-2; 9 bases match TRBD1. Trimming took 5 bases from V and 8 from J; bases not matched to a gene: 12. This CDR3 contains 15 residues. Germline CDR1 is SGHTA and CDR2 is FQGTGA. The CDR3 DNA follows: TGTGCCAGCAGCCTCACTCCCGGGACAGGGAACGGCTACACCTTC. Its translation: CASSLTPGTGNGYTF.

The CDR3 sequence: CASRGQGWNYGYTF. CDR3 in DNA: TGTGCCAGCAGGGGACAGGGTTGGAACTATGGCTACACCTTC. This sequence joins TRBV2 and TRBJ1-2; 9 nucleotides line up with TRBD1. V was pared by 6 bases and J by 2 bases, with 4 bases of the junction left unmatched. CDR1 is SNHLY and CDR2 is FYNNEI in the germline V gene. The CDR3 consists of 14 residues.